This T cell receptor beta chain was captured in a study of T-cell reconstitution after alpha-beta-depleted transplantation in children. Of note for this clonotype: What it binds is not known.

Study-wide results and caveats: There were reportedly several hundred expanded graft clones from which alpha-beta T cells came about two months after transplant.

CDR3 size: 17 residues. CDR1 LNHNV and CDR2 YYDKDF come from the germline V gene (reference sequence). V lost 0 bases and J lost 4, with 17 bases in between. Unique molecular identifiers were used to barcode this TCRbeta library. TCRdb used MiXCR to reprocess the PCR reads, holding one entry per CDR3 protein. Here the sample spans more than 200,000 distinct CDR3 sequences, approximately 17% being singletons. The chain joins TRBV15 to TRBJ2-3, with unresolved D. This TCR was recovered from a male patient between 2 and 9 years old who had a stem cell transplant for acute lymphoblastic leukemia, so the T cells may come from the graft donor. The sequences come from PBMCs, mostly from graft donor cells, collected 360 days after TCRalphabeta/CD19-depleted stem cell transplant. The CDR3 sequence: CATSRDRHSLAPDTQYF. The CDR3 DNA reads as TGTGCCACCAGCAGAGACCGACACTCCTTGGCGCCAGATACGCAGTATTTT.